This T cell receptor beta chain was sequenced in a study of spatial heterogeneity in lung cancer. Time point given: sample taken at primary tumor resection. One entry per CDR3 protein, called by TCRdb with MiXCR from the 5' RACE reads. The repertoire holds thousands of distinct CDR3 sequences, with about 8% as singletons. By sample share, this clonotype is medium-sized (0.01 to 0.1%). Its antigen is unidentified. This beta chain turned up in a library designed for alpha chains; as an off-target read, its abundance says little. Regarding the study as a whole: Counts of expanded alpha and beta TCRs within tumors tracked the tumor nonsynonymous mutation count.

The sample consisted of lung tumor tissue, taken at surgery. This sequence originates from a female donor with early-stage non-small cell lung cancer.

The CDR3 DNA reads TGTGCCAGCAGGGCAGGGGGCCTGTTCACTGAAGCTTTCTTT. It yields the protein CASRAGGLFTEAFF. The rearrangement links TRBV6-1 to TRBJ1-1, with 8 nucleotides matching TRBD1. Unmatched junction bases numbered 7, after V lost 6 bases and J lost 4 bases. The germline CDR1 and CDR2 sequences are MNHNS and SASEGT. The CDR3 loop spans 14 amino acids.